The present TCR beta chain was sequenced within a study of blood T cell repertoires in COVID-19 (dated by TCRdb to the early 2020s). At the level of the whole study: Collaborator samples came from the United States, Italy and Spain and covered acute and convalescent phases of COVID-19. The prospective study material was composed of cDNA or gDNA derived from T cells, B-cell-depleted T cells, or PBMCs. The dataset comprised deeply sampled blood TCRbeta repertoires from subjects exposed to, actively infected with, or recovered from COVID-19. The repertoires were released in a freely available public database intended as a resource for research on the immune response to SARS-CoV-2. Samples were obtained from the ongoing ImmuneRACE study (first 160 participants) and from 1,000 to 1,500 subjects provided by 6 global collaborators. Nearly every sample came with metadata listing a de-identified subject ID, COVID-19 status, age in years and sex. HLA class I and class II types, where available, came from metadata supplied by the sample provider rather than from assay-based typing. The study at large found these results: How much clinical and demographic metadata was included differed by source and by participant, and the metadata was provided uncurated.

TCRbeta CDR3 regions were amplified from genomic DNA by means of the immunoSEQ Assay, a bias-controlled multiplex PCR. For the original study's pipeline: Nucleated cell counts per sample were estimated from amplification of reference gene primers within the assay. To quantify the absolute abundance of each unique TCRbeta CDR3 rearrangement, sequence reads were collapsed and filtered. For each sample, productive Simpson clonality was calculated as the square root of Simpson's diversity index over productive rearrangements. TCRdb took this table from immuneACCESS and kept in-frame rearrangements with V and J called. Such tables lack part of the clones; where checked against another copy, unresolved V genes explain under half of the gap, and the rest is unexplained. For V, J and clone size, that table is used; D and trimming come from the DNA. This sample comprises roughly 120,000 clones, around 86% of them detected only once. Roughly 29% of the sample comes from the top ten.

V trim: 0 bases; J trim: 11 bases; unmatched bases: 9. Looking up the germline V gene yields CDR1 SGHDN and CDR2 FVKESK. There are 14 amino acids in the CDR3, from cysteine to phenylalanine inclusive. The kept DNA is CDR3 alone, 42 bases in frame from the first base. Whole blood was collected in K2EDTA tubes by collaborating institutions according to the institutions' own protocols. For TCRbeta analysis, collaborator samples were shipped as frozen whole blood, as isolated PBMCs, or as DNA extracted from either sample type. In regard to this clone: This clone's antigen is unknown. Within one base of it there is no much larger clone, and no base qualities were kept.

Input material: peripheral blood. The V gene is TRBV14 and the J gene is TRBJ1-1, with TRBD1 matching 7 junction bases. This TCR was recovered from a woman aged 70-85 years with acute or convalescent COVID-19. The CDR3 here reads CASSQERLRGRAFF. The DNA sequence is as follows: TGTGCCAGCAGCCAAGAACGCTTGAGGGGGCGGGCTTTCTTT.